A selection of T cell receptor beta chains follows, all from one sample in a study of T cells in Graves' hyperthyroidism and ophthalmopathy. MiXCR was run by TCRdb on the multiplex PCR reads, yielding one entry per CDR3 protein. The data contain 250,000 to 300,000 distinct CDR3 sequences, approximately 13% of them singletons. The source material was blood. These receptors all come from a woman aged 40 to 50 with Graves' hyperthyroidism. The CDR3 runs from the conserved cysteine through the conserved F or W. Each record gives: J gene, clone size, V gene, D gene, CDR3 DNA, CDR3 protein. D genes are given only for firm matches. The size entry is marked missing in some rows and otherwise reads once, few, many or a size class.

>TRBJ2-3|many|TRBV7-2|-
TGTGCCAGCAGCTCCCCTAGCACAGATACGCAGTATTTT
CASSSPSTDTQYF
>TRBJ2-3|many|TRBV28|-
TGTGCCAGCGAATCGGGCAGCACAGATACGCAGTATTTT
CASESGSTDTQYF
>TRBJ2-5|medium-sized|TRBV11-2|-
TGTGCCAGCAGCTTACAGGGGGAGACCCAGTACTTC
CASSLQGETQYF
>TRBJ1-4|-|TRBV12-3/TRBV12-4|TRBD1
TGTGCCAGCAGAAGACAGGGGAGAGCTTTAGAGGAAAAACTGTTTTTT
CASRRQGRALEEKLFF
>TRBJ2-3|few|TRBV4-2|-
TGTGCCAGCAGCCAAGTTGAATCGGGACCGCAGTATTTT
CASSQVESGPQYF
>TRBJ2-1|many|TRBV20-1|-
TGCAGTGCTAGAGATGTGGGCAGATACAATGAGCAGTTCTTC
CSARDVGRYNEQFF
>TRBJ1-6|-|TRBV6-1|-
TGTGCCAGCAGCAAAAATAATTCACCCCTCCACTTT
CASSKNNSPLHF
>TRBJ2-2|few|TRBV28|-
TGTGCCAGCAGTGCTAGTATCCACGGGGAGCTGTTTTTT
CASSASIHGELFF
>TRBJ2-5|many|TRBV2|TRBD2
TGTGCCAGCAGTGGCGGGTCACTACGTAGCGGGAGGCACCAAGAGACCCAGTACTTC
CASSGGSLRSGRHQETQYF
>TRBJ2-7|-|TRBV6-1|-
TGTGCCAGCAGACAGGACAGCTTCTCCTACGAGCAGTACTTC
CASRQDSFSYEQYF
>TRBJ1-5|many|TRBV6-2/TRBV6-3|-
TGTGCCAGCAGACCAACAGGTGCTATATATCAGCCCCAGCATTTT
CASRPTGAIYQPQHF
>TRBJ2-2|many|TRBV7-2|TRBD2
TGTGCCAGCAGCTTAGATCCTAGCGGGAGCGGGGAGCTGTTTTTT
CASSLDPSGSGELFF
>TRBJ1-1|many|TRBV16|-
TGTGCCAGCAGCCAATCCAGTCCGTGGGAAGCTTTCTTT
CASSQSSPWEAFF
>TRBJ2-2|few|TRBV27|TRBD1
TGTGCCAGCAGCCGGGACAGGGGGGCCGGGGAGCTGTTTTTT
CASSRDRGAGELFF
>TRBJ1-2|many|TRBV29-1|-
TGCAGCGTTGGTGGGGAAGAAGGCTACACCTTC
CSVGGEEGYTF
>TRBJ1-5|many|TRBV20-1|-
TGCAGTGCTACCAAGACGGTGTATAGCAATCAGCCCCAGCATTTT
CSATKTVYSNQPQHF
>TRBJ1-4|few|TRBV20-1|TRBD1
TGCAGTGCTAGAGATCCGACAGGGGGGAATGAAAAACTGTTTTTT
CSARDPTGGNEKLFF
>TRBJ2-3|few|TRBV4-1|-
TGCGCCAGCAGCCAAGATTTTGACAGCACAGATACGCAGTATTTT
CASSQDFDSTDTQYF
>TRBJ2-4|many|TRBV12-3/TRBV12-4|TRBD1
TGTGCCAGCAGTTTAAGGGACAGAAACATTCAGTACTTC
CASSLRDRNIQYF
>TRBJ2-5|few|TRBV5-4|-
TGTGCCAGCAGCTTGAACCTCCAAGAGACCCAGTACTTC
CASSLNLQETQYF
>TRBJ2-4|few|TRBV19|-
TGTGCCAGTAGTTTGTGGTGGGGAGCCAAAAACATTCAGTACTTC
CASSLWWGAKNIQYF
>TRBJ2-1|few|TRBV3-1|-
TGTGCCAGCAGCCAAGATCCTGGGTCCCCCAATGAGCAGTTCTTC
CASSQDPGSPNEQFF
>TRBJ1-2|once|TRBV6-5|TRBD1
TGTGCCAGCAGTTACTGGACAGGGGAGGGCTACACCTTC
CASSYWTGEGYTF
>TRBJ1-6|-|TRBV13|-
TGTGCCAGCAGCTTAGGGCTAGGAAATTCACCCCTCCACTTT
CASSLGLGNSPLHF
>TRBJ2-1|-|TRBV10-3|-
TGTGCCATCAGTCGGGACGGGTACAATGAGCAGTTCTTC
CAISRDGYNEQFF
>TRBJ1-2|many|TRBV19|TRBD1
TGTGCCAGTAGTCGGGACAGGGCAGGGGGCTACACCTTC
CASSRDRAGGYTF
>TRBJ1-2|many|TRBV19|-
TGTGCCAGTTCACCCAGGGAAAGGGGTGGCTACACCTTC
CASSPRERGGYTF
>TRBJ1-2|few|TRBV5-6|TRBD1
TGTGCCAGCAGCTATTATGGACAGGTCTATGGCTACACCTTC
CASSYYGQVYGYTF
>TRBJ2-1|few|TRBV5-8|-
TGTGCCAGCAGCTTGGCTAAGTCGAGCTCCTACAATGAGCAGTTCTTC
CASSLAKSSSYNEQFF
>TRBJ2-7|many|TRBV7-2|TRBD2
TGTGCCAGCAGCTTCGGACTAGCGGGAGAAATCGGCTACGAGCAGTACTTC
CASSFGLAGEIGYEQYF
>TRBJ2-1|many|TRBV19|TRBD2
TGTGCCAGTAGTATCGGGGGGAACAATGAGCAGTTCTTC
CASSIGGNNEQFF
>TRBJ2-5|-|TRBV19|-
TGTGCCAGTAGTATGAATGGAGGCTTGCGGCTGGAAGCGAACCAAGAGACCCAGTACTTC
CASSMNGGLRLEANQETQYF
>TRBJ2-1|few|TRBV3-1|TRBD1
TGTGCCAGCAGCCAAGGGGCAGGGGGTGAGCAGTTCTTC
CASSQGAGGEQFF
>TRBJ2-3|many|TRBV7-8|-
TGTGCCAGCAGCTTAGATCTAGCGGGTGGGACAGAAGATACGCAGTATTTT
CASSLDLAGGTEDTQYF
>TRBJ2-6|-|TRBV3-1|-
TGTGCCAGCAGCCAGGACAGCTCTGGGGCCAACGTCCTGACTTTC
CASSQDSSGANVLTF
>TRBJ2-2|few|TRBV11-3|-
TGTGCCAGCAGCTTATCTGCGGGACCCACCGGGGAGCTGTTTTTT
CASSLSAGPTGELFF
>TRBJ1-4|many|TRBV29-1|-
TGCAGCGCTCCGGGACCGGATGAAAAACTGTTTTTT
CSAPGPDEKLFF
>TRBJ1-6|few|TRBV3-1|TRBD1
TGTGCCAGCAGCCCTGCGGGACAGGTTAATTCACCCCTCCACTTT
CASSPAGQVNSPLHF
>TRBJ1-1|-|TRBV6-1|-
TGTGCCAGCAGTGAAGTATTGGGGTATCCTGAAGCTTTCTTT
CASSEVLGYPEAFF
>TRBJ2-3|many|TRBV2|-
TGTGCCAGCGGGCCCGGGACGGGATCAGATACGCAGTATTTT
CASGPGTGSDTQYF
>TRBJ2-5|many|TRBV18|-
TGTGCCAGCTCACCACGAGCGGAAGAGACCCAGTACTTC
CASSPRAEETQYF
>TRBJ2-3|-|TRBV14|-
TGTGCCAGCAGCCAAGCACAGCACACAGATACGCAGTATTTT
CASSQAQHTDTQYF
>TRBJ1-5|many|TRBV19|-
TGTGCCAGTAGTATTCAGCGGGGTCAGCCCCAGCATTTT
CASSIQRGQPQHF
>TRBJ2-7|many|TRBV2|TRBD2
TGTGCCAGCAGTGAAGGACTAGCGGCTACCTACGAGCAGTACTTC
CASSEGLAATYEQYF
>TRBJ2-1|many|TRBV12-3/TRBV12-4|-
TGTGCCAGCAGTTTGAGTTGGAGGGACAATGAGCAGTTCTTC
CASSLSWRDNEQFF
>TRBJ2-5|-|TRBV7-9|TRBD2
TGTGCCAGCAGCTATGGGACTACTGAAAATAGGTACTTC
CASSYGTTENRYF